The TCR delta chain described here comes from a study of gamma-delta T cells after stem cell transplantation. TCRdb redid the clone calls on the RT-PCR reads with CATT. This table has hundreds of delta-chain clones, around 7.1% appearing once. The V and J ends lost 3 bases and 0 bases, in that order; junction bases with no gene match: 10. The CDR3 runs 17 residues. CDR1 and CDR2 from the germline V gene are GEAIGNYY and EKD. The sequence was collected from a human donor. It is not recorded whose cells these are; they may come from a transplant donor. Sequenced: gamma-delta T cells. The chain combines TRDV2 with TRDJ1; 9 bases map to TRDD3. CDR3 coding DNA: TGTGCCTGTGACGTCCTGGGGGATTCCCAGTACACCGATAAACTCATCTTT. Amino acids: CACDVLGDSQYTDKLIF.